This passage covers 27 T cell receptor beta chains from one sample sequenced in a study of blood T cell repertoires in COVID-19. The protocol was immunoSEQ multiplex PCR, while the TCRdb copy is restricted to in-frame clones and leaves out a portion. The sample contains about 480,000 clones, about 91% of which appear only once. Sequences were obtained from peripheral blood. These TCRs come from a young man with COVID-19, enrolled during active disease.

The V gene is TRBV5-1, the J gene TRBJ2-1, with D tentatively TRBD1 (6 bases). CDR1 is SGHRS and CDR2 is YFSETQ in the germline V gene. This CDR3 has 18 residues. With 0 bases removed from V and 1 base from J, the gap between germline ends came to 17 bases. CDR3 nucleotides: TGCGCCAGCAGCTTGGTCTACCGGGACACCCTTTCCTACAATGAGCAGTTCTTC. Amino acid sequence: CASSLVYRDTLSYNEQFF.

The CDR3 reads CASSPPSTDTQYF. CDR3 nucleotide sequence: TGCGCCAGCAGCCCCCCATCCACAGATACGCAGTATTTT. The V gene is TRBV5-1, the J gene TRBJ2-3; D is ambiguous. The V end was cut by 4 bases, the J end by 2 bases, with 8 bases between. CDR1 SGHRS and CDR2 YFSETQ come from the germline V gene. CDR3 length equals 13 residues.

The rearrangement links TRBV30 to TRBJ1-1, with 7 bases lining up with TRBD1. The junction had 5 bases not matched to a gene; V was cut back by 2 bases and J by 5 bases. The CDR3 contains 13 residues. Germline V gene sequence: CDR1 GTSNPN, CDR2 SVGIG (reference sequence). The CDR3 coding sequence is TGTGCCTGGAGTAGACAGGGATGGACTGAAGCTTTCTTT. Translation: CAWSRQGWTEAFF.

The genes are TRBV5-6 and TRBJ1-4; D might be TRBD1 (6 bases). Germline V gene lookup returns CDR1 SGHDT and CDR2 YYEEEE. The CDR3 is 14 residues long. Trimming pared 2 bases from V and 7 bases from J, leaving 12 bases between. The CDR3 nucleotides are TGTGCCAGCAGCTTACAGGGTAACGGTGAAAAACTGTTTTTT. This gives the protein CASSLQGNGEKLFF.

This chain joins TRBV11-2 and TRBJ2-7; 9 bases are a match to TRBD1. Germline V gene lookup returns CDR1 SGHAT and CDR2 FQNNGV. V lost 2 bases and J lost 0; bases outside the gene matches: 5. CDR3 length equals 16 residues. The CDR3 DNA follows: TGTGCCAGCAGCTTACCGACAGGGGGGGACTCCTACGAGCAGTACTTC. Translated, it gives CASSLPTGGDSYEQYF.

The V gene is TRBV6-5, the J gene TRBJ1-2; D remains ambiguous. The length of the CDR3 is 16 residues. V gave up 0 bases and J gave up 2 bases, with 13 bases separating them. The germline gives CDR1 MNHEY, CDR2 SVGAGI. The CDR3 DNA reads TGTGCCAGCAGTTACTCGAGTCGAGGAGGCAACTATGGCTACACCTTC. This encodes CASSYSSRGGNYGYTF.

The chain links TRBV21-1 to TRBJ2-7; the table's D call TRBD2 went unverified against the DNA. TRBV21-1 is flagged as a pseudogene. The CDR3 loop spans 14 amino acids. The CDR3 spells CASSKLAGVYEQYF. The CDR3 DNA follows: TGTGCCAGCAGCAAGCTAGCGGGGGTCTACGAGCAGTACTTC.

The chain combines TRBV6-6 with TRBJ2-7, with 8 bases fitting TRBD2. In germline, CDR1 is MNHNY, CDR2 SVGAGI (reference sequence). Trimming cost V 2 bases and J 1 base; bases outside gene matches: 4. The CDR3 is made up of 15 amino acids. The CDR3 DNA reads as TGTGCCAGCAGTTACGCCCAGCGGGGGTCCTACGAGCAGTACTTC. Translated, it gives CASSYAQRGSYEQYF.

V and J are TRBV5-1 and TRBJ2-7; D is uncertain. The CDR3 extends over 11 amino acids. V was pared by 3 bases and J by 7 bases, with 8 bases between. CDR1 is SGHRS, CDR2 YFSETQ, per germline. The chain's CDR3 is CASSSESEQYF. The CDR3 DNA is TGCGCCAGCAGCTCCGAGTCGGAGCAGTACTTC.

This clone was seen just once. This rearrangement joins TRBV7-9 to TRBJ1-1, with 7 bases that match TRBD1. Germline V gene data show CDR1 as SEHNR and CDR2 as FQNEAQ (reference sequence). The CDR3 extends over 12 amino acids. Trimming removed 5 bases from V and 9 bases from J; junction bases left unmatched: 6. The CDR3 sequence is CASSPGTAQAFF. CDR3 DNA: TGTGCCAGCAGCCCCGGGACAGCGCAAGCTTTCTTT.

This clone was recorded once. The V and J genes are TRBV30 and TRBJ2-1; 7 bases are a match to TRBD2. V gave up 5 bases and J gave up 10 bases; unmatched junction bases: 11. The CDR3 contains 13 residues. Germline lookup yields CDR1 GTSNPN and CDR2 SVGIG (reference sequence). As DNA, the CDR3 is TGTGCCTGGGATAGGCGGGAGTTCCGGGAGCAGTTCTTC. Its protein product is CAWDRREFREQFF.

CDR3 loop: CASSLFAGTGPGGEQFF. The CDR3 nucleotides are TGTGCCAGCAGCTTATTCGCCGGGACAGGCCCAGGGGGTGAGCAGTTCTTC. The chain combines TRBV7-3 with TRBJ2-1; 8 bases match TRBD1. V was clipped by 2 bases and J by 9 bases; unmatched bases: 15. CDR1 and CDR2 (germline): SGHTA, FQGTGA. This CDR3 contains 17 residues. The whole variable domain, remainder taken from reference TRBV7-3 and TRBJ2-1, is GAGVSQTPSNKVTEKGKYVELRCDPISGHTALYWYRQSLGQGPEFLIYFQGTGAADDSGLPNDRFFAVRPEGSVSTLKIQRTERGDSAVYLCASSLFAGTGPGGEQFFGPGTRLTVL.

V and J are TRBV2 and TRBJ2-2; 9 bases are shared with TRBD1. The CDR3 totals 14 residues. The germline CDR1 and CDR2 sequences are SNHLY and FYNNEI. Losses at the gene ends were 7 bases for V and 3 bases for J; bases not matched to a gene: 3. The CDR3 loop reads CASKRQGDTGELFF. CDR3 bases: TGTGCCAGCAAAAGACAGGGGGACACCGGGGAGCTGTTTTTT.

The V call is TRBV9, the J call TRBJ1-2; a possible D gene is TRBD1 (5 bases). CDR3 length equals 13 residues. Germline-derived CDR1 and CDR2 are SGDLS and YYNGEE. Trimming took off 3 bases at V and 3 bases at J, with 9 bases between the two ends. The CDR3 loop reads CASSDGGDYGYTF. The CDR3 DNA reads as TGTGCCAGCAGCGACGGGGGGGACTATGGCTACACCTTC.

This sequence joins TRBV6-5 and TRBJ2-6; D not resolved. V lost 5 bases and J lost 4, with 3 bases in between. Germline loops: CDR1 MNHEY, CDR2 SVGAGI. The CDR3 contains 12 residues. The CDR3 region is CASSTGANVLTF. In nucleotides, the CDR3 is TGTGCCAGCAGTACAGGGGCCAACGTCCTGACTTTC.

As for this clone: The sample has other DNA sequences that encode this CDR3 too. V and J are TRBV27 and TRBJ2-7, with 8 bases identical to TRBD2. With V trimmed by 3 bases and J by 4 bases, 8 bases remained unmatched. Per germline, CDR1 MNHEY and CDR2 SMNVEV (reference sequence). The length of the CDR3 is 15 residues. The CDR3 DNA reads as TGTGCCAGCAGTTTGGGGGCGGGAGGACTTTACGAGCAGTACTTC. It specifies CASSLGAGGLYEQYF.

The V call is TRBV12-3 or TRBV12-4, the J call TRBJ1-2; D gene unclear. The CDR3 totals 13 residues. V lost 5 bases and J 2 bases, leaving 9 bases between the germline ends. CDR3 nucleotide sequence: TGTGCCAGCAGTCCCCGCCAGAACTATGGCTACACCTTC. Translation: CASSPRQNYGYTF.

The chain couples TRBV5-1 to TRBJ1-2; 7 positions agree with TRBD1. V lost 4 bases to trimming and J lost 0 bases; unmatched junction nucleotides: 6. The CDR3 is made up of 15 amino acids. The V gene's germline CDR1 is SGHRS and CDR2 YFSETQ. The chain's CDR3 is CASSTETGANYGYTF. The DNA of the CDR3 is TGCGCCAGCAGCACTGAAACAGGGGCTAACTATGGCTACACCTTC.

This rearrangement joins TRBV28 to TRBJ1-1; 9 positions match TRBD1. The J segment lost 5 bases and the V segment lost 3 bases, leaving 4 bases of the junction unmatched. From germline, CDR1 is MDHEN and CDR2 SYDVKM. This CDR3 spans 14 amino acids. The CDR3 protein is CASSFGQGRTEAFF. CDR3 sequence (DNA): TGTGCCAGCAGTTTTGGACAGGGGCGGACTGAAGCTTTCTTT.

The DNA for the CDR3 is TGTGCCAGCAGCCCGCGATCCCGACAGGGGGCCTCACCCCTCCACTTT. Translation gives CASSPRSRQGASPLHF. The chain uses TRBV14 and TRBJ1-6; the match to TRBD1 covers 10 bases. The trim removed 4 bases at V and 10 bases at J, leaving 10 bases unmatched. The CDR3 runs 16 residues. CDR1 and CDR2 (germline): SGHDN, FVKESK.

The CDR3 sequence is CASSPQVGQGVGYTF. The DNA of the CDR3 is TGTGCCAGCTCACCCCAAGTCGGACAGGGGGTTGGCTACACCTTC. The J gene is TRBJ1-2, the V gene TRBV18, with 10 bases lining up with TRBD1. CDR3 length equals 15 residues. CDR1 and CDR2 (germline): KGHSH, LQKENI. V lost 3 bases and J lost 7; bases outside the gene matches: 8.

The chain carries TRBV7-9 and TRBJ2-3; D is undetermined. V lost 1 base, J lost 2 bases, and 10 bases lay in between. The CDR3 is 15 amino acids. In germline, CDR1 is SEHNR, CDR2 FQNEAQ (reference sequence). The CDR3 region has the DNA TGTGCCAGCAGCTTAGTTACACAGCACACAGATACGCAGTATTTT. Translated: CASSLVTQHTDTQYF.

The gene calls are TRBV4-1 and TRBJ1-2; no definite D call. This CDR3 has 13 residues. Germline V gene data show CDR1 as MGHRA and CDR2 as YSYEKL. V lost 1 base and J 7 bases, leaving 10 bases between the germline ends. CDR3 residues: CASSQGRSGGYTF. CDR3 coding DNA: TGCGCCAGCAGCCAAGGGAGGTCCGGTGGCTACACCTTC.

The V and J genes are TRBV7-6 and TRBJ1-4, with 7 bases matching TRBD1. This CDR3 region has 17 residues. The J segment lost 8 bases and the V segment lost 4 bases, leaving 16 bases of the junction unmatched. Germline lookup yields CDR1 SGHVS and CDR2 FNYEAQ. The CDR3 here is CASSSDQGGSRNEKLFF. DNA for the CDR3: TGTGCCAGCAGCTCGGACCAAGGGGGCTCCCGTAACGAAAAACTGTTTTTT.

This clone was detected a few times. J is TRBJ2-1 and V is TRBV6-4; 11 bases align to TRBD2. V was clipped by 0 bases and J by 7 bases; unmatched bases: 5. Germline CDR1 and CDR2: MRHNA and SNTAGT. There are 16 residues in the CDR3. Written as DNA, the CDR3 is TGTGCCAGCAGTGACTCAGGGCTAGCGGGAGGTAATGAGCAGTTCTTC. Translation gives CASSDSGLAGGNEQFF.

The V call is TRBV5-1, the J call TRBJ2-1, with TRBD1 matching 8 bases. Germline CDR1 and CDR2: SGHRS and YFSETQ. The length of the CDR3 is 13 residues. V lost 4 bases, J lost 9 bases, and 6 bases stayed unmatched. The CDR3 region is CASSKDRDGEQFF. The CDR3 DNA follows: TGCGCCAGCAGCAAGGACAGGGATGGTGAGCAGTTCTTC.

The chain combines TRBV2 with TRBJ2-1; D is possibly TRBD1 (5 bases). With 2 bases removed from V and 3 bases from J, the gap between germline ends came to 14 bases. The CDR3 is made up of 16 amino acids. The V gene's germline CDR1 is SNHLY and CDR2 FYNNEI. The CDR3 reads CASSEWGQYGYNEQFF. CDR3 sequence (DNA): TGTGCCAGCAGTGAATGGGGCCAGTACGGCTACAATGAGCAGTTCTTC.